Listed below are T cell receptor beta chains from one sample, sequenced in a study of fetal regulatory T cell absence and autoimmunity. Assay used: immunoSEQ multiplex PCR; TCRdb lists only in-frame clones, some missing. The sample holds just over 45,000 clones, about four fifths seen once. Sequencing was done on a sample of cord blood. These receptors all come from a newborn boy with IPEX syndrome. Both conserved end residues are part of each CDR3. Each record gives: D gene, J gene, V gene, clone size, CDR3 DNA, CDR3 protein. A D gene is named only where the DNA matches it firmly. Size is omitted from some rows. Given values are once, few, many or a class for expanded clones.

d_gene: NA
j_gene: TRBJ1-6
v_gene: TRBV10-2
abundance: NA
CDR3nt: TGCGCCAGCAGGGATTCCCCGGGCAATTCACCCCTCCACTTT
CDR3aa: CASRDSPGNSPLHF

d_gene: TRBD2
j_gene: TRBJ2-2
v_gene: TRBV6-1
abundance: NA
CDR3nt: TGTGCCAGCAAGCTAGCGGGACGGGCCGGGGAGCTGTTTTTT
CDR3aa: CASKLAGRAGELFF

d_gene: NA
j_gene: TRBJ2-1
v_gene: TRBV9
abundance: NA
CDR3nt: TGTGCCAGCAGCTCCCGTCCATACAATGAGCAGTTCTTC
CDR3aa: CASSSRPYNEQFF

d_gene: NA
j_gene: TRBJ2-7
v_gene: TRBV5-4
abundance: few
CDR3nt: TGTGCCAGCAGCTTTGGCGGGGTTAGCTCCTACGAGCAGTACTTC
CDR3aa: CASSFGGVSSYEQYF

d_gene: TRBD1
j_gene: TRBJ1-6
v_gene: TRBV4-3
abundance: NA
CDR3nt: TGCGCCAGCAGCCAAGATGGGACAGCCTTGAATTCACCCCTCCACTTT
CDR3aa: CASSQDGTALNSPLHF

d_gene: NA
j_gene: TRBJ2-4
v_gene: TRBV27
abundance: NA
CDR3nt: TGTGCCAGCAGTTTAGGGCAGAAAAACATTCAGTACTTC
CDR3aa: CASSLGQKNIQYF

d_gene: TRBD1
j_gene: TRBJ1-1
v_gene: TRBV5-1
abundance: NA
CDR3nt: TGCGCCAGCAGCTTCTTACAGGGGGGTGGCACTGAAGCTTTCTTT
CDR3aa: CASSFLQGGGTEAFF

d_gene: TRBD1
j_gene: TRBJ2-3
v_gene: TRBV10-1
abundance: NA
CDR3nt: TGCGCCAGCCCTGGACAGGGGGGGGGCACAGATACGCAGTATTTT
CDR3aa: CASPGQGGGTDTQYF

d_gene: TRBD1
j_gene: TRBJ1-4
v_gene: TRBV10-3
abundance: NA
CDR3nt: TGTGCCATCAGTGAAAGGGACAGGAATGAAAAACTGTTTTTT
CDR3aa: CAISERDRNEKLFF

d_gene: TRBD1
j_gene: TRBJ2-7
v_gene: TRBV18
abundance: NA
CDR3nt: TGTGCCAGCTCATATAGACAGGGGCCCCCATCCTACGAGCAGTACTTC
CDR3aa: CASSYRQGPPSYEQYF

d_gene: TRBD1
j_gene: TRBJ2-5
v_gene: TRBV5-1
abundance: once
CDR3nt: TGCGCCAGCAGCTTGGGACAGGGCAGGGAGACCCAGTACTTC
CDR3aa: CASSLGQGRETQYF

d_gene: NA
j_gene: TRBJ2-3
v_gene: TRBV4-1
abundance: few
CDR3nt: TGCGCCAGCAGCCAAGAGCTAGACGATACGCAGTATTTT
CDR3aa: CASSQELDDTQYF

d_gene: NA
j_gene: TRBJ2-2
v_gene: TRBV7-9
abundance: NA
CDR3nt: TGTGCCAGCAGCTTAGGGGCAGGTGCTACGAACACCGGGGAGCTGTTTTTT
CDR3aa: CASSLGAGATNTGELFF

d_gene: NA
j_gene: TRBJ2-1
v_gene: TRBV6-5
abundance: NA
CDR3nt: TGTGCCAGCAGTTACACGGGGGATGAGCAGTTCTTC
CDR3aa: CASSYTGDEQFF

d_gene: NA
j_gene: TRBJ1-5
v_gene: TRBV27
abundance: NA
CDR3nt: TGTGCCAGCAGTTTCTCGGGTCAGCCCCAGCATTTT
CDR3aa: CASSFSGQPQHF

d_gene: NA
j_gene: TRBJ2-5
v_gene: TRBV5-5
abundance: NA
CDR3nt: TGTGCCAGCAGCTTGGCGGACTGGGGGGAGACCCAGTACTTC
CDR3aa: CASSLADWGETQYF

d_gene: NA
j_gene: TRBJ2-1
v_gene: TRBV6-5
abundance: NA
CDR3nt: TGTGCCAGCAGCAAATTAGAGGGGGAGTTCTTC
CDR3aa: CASSKLEGEFF

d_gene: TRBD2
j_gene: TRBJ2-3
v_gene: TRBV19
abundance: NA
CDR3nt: TGTGCCAGTAGTACCCTAGCGGGGGGGCTCGGAGATACGCAGTATTTT
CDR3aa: CASSTLAGGLGDTQYF

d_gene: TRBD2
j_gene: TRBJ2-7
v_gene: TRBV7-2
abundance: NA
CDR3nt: TGTGCCAGCAGCGTATTACCTAGCGGCGGCTCCTACGAGCAGTACTTC
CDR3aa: CASSVLPSGGSYEQYF

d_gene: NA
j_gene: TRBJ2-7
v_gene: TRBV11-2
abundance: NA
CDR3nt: TGTGCCAGCAGCTTATGGCAGGGCAACTCCTACGAGCAGTACTTC
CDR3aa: CASSLWQGNSYEQYF

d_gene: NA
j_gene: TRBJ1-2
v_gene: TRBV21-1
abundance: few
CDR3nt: TGTGCCAGGACAGCTAACTATGGCTACACCTTC
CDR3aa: CARTANYGYTF

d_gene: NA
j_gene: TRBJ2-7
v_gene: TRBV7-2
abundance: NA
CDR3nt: TGTGCCAGCAGCTTATCAGGTTCCTACGAGCAGTACTTC
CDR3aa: CASSLSGSYEQYF

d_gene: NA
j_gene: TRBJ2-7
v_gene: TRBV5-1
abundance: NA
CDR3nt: TGCGCCAGCAGCTCCGGGGATCAGATCGCCTACGAGCAGTACTTC
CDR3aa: CASSSGDQIAYEQYF

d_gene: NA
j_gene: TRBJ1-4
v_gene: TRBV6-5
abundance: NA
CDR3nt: TGTGCCAGCAGTGTCTTAGGGGCCCTTGAAAAACTGTTTTTT
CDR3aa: CASSVLGALEKLFF

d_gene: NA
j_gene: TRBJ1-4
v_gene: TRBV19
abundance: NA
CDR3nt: TGTGCCGGCCTCGCAGGAGAAAAACTGTTTTTT
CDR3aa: CAGLAGEKLFF

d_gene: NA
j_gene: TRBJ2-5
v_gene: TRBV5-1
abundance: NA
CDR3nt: TGCGCCAGCAGACGGGCCGGGTCCATAGAGACCCAGTACTTC
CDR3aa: CASRRAGSIETQYF

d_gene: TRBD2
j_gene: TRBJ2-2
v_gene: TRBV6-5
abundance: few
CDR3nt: TGTGCCAGCAGTTACGGTAGCGGGAGAACCGGGGAGCTGTTTTTT
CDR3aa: CASSYGSGRTGELFF

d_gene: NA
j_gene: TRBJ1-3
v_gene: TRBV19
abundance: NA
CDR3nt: TGTGCCAGTAGTATAGGTTTCGGGGCTGGAAACACCATATATTTT
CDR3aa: CASSIGFGAGNTIYF

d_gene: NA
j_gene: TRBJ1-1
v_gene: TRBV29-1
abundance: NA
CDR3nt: TGCAGCGTTGAAAGGCCTATGAACACTGAAGCTTTCTTT
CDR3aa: CSVERPMNTEAFF

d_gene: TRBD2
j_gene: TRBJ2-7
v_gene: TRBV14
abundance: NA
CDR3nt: TGTGCCAGCAGCCAAGACTGGACTAGCTCCTACGAGCAGTACTTC
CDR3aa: CASSQDWTSSYEQYF

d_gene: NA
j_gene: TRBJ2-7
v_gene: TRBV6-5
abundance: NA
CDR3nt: TGTGCCAGCAGTTACTCGGCTAGCCATGCTGGGGAGCAGTACTTC
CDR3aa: CASSYSASHAGEQYF

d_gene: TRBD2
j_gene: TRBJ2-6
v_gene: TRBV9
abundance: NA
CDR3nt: TGTGCCAGCAGCCCTCGGGGGGGATCCCCTGGGGCCAACGTCCTGACTTTC
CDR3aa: CASSPRGGSPGANVLTF

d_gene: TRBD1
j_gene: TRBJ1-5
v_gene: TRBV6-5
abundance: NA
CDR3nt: TGTGCCAGCAGTCGAGGGGGCTATCGCAATCAGCCCCAGCATTTT
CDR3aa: CASSRGGYRNQPQHF

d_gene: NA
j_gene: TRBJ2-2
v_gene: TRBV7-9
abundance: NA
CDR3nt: TGTGCCAGCAGCTCCAGGGTGGCGAACACCGGGGAGCTGTTTTTT
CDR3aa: CASSSRVANTGELFF

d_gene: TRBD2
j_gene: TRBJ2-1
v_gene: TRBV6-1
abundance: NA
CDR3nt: TGTGCCAGCAGTAAGGGACTAGCGGGGGTGGATGAGCAGTTCTTC
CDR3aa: CASSKGLAGVDEQFF

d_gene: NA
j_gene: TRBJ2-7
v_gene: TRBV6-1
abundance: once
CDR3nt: TGTGCCAGCAGTGAGGGGGACGGCTACGAGCAGTACTTC
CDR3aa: CASSEGDGYEQYF

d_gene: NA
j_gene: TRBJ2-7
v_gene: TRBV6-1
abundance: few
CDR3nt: TGTGCCAGCAGTGAAGCGGAGGGCCCTCTCACCTACGAGCAGTACTTC
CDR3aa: CASSEAEGPLTYEQYF

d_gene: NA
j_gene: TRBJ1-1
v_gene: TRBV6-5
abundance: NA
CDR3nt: TGTGCCAGCACTGCGGGAAGGAAAATGAACACTGAAGCTTTCTTT
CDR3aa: CASTAGRKMNTEAFF

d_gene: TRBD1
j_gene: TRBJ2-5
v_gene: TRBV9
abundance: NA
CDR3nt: TGTGCCAGCAGCGTAGAAGGGGGCGAAGAGACCCAGTACTTC
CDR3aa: CASSVEGGEETQYF

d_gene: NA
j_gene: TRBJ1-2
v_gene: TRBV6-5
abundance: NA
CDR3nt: TGTGCCAGCAGTTACAGGGGGTATGGCTACACCTTC
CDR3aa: CASSYRGYGYTF

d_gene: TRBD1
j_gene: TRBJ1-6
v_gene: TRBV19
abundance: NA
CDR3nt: TGTGCCAGTAGTATGACGGGGACAGGTTCACCCCTCCACTTT
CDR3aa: CASSMTGTGSPLHF

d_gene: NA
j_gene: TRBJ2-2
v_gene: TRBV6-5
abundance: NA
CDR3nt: TGTGCCACAGAGCGGGTGAACTCGGGGACCGGGGAGCTGTTTTTT
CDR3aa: CATERVNSGTGELFF

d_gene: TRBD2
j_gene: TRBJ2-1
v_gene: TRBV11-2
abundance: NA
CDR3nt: TGTGCCAGCAGACCGACTAGCGGGGTGTCCTACAATGAGCAGTTCTTC
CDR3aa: CASRPTSGVSYNEQFF

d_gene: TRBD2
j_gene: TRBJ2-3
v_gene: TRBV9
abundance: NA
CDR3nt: TGTGCCAGCAGCGTGAGCGGGAGGACAGATACGCAGTATTTT
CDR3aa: CASSVSGRTDTQYF

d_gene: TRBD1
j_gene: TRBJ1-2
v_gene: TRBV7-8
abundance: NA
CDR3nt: TGTGCCAGCAGCTCGGACAGGCGTAAGGGCTACACCTTC
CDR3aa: CASSSDRRKGYTF